Listed here are 24 T cell receptor beta chains from one sample, sequenced in a study of T-cell reconstitution after alpha-beta-depleted transplantation in children. Unique molecular identifiers were built into the TCRbeta library. TCRdb re-derived calls from the PCR reads in MiXCR, one entry per CDR3 protein. The sample includes about 980,000 distinct CDR3 sequences, under 30% seen only once; the top ten take under 30%. The sequencing here drew on PBMCs, mostly from graft donor cells, taken 360 days after TCRalphabeta/CD19-depleted stem cell transplant. These receptors all stem from a boy under three years old who had a stem cell transplant for SCID, so the T cells may come from the graft donor.

This clonotype turned up a few times. The chain links TRBV24-1 to TRBJ2-5; TRBD1 matches at 7 bases. The CDR3 loop spans 17 amino acids. V was pared by 6 bases and J by 5 bases, with 17 bases of the junction left unmatched. In germline, CDR1 is KGHDR, CDR2 SFDVKD. The CDR3 bases are TGTGCCACCAGTCCATTGGAAGGGGGCGCGTTGAAGGAGACCCAGTACTTC. It translates to CATSPLEGGALKETQYF.

This clonotype was seen a few times. The CDR3 DNA is TGTGCCACCACCTCTAATTCCTACAATGAGCAGTTCTTC. It translates to CATTSNSYNEQFF. The J gene is TRBJ2-1, the V gene TRBV15; D remains unclear. The V end lost 7 bases, the J end lost 1 base, and 8 bases lay between the germline ends. The length of the CDR3 is 13 residues. From germline, CDR1 is LNHNV and CDR2 YYDKDF (reference sequence). The full variable domain, with the rest looked up from reference TRBV15 and TRBJ2-1, is DAMVIQNPRYQVTQFGKPVTLSCSQTLNHNVMYWYQQKSSQAPKLLFHYYDKDFNNEADTPDNFQSRRPNTSFCFLDIRSPGLGDTAMYLCATTSNSYNEQFFGPGTRLTVL.

This clonotype was counted only a few times. The genes are TRBV4-2 and TRBJ2-7; maybe TRBD2 (6 bases). The CDR3 is 15 amino acids. Germline-derived CDR1 and CDR2 are LGHNA and YNFKEQ. V was cut by 0 bases and J by 7 bases, with 16 bases left in between. The DNA of the CDR3 is TGTGCCAGCAGCCAAGATAGTCGGGGGATGGGGGAGCAGTACTTC. Translated: CASSQDSRGMGEQYF.

CDR3 amino acids: CASSHVRGAYTDTQYF. Written as DNA, the CDR3 is TGTGCCAGCAGCCACGTGCGGGGGGCCTACACAGATACGCAGTATTTT. The gene calls are TRBV7-8 and TRBJ2-3; 8 positions match TRBD2. V was clipped by 5 bases and J by 2 bases; unmatched bases: 9. CDR3 length equals 16 residues. Germline CDR1 SGHVS, CDR2 FQNEAQ.

This clonotype was picked up many times. Relative to the germline gene, one junction end is altered; a read error may explain this. The CDR3 DNA reads as TGCGCCAGCAGCCCGCTTGTCACAGATACGCAGTATTTT. Translating it yields CASSPLVTDTQYF. The chain combines TRBV18 with TRBJ2-3; D unclear. This CDR3 region has 13 residues. Per germline, CDR1 KGHSH and CDR2 LQKENI.

A note on this clonotype: A much larger clone sits a single nucleotide away, making a read error possible. V usage is TRBV7-8 and J usage is TRBJ2-7; D remains unclear. Germline CDR1 is SGHVS and CDR2 is FQNEAQ. The V and J ends lost 5 bases and 3 bases respectively, with 5 bases between them. This CDR3 is 11 amino acids long. The DNA for the CDR3 is TGTGCCAGCAGCCACGTCTACGAGCAGTACTTC. Translation gives CASSHVYEQYF.

The chain couples TRBV6-5 to TRBJ2-7; 9 nucleotides agree with TRBD2. V lost 2 bases and J lost 1; bases outside the gene matches: 12. Germline V gene lookup returns CDR1 MNHEY and CDR2 SVGAGI. The CDR3 consists of 18 residues. CDR3 protein: CASSYGIAGAGESYEQYF. CDR3 DNA: TGTGCCAGCAGTTACGGAATAGCGGGGGCGGGGGAGTCCTACGAGCAGTACTTC.

The chain carries TRBV20-1 and TRBJ2-4, with 9 nucleotides matching TRBD2. From germline, CDR1 is DFQATT and CDR2 SNEGSKA (reference sequence). Trimming removed 6 bases from V and 6 bases from J; junction bases left unmatched: 12. This CDR3 spans 15 amino acids. This chain's CDR3 is CSALASGLAPNIQYF. DNA for the CDR3: TGCAGTGCCCTAGCTTCAGGACTAGCGCCAAACATTCAGTACTTC.

The V call is TRBV29-1, the J call TRBJ2-1; the D call may be TRBD1 or TRBD2 (6 bases each). The CDR3 has 14 residues. Trimming cost V 2 bases and J 4 bases, with 12 bases left between them. The germline V gene has CDR1 SQVTM and CDR2 ANQGSEA. CDR3 residues: CSVELGGRYNEQFF. CDR3 DNA sequence: TGCAGCGTTGAATTGGGGGGCAGATACAATGAGCAGTTCTTC.

The J gene is TRBJ1-1, the V gene TRBV3-1, with D possibly matching TRBD1 (5 bases). This CDR3 contains 13 residues. Per the germline V gene, CDR1 is LGHDT and CDR2 is YNNKEL (reference sequence). V was clipped by 8 bases and J by 0 bases, with 10 bases between them. CDR3 residues: CASAGRMNTEAFF. In DNA, the CDR3 is TGTGCCAGCGCGGGACGGATGAACACTGAAGCTTTCTTT.

This clonotype was picked up many times. The chain employs TRBV20-1 and TRBJ2-5; D ambiguous. V lost 6 bases and J 4 bases, leaving 9 bases between the germline ends. Germline lookup yields CDR1 DFQATT and CDR2 SNEGSKA (reference sequence). CDR3 length equals 11 residues. CDR3 residues: CSATKRETQYF. In nucleotides, the CDR3 is TGCAGTGCAACTAAGAGAGAGACCCAGTACTTC.

V and J are TRBV19 and TRBJ1-1; D not certain. The germline CDR1 and CDR2 sequences are LNHDA and SQIVND (reference sequence). Trimming shortened V by 3 bases and J by 1 base, and 9 bases separated the two germline ends. This CDR3 spans 14 amino acids. CDR3 in amino acids: CASSIHTENTEAFF. The DNA of the CDR3 is TGTGCCAGTAGTATCCACACAGAGAACACTGAAGCTTTCTTT.

The chain links TRBV4-1 to TRBJ2-1; 10 bases agree with TRBD2. This CDR3 is built from 17 residues. V dropped 4 bases and J dropped 8; count of bases not matched to a gene: 14. In germline, CDR1 is MGHRA, CDR2 YSYEKL. As DNA, the CDR3 is TGCGCCAGCAGCCCTGAAGGAATCGAGCGGGGGGGTTATGAGCAGTTCTTC. Translating gives CASSPEGIERGGYEQFF.

Comment on this clonotype: Germline is not matched at one junction end, which may reflect a read error. The V and J genes are TRBV24-1 and TRBJ1-4; D not resolved. Germline values: CDR1 KGHDR, CDR2 SFDVKD. The CDR3 extends over 12 amino acids. The CDR3 reads CATSDPAEAGVF. Here the CDR3 DNA reads TGTGCCACCAGTGACCCAGCAGAGGCCGGGGTTTTT.

The chain combines TRBV7-2 with TRBJ2-5, with D perhaps assigned TRBD1 or TRBD2 (5 bases each). Germline V gene data show CDR1 as SGHTA and CDR2 as FQGNSA. This CDR3 is 14 amino acids long. V lost 0 bases, J lost 3 bases, and 8 bases lay in between. The DNA for the CDR3 is TGTGCCAGCAGCTTAGCGGGACCAAAAGAGACCCAGTACTTC. This gives the protein CASSLAGPKETQYF.

The CDR3 DNA reads as TGTGCCAGCAGCTACAGGGGGCAAAGGAACAATGAGCAGTTCTTC. Protein sequence: CASSYRGQRNNEQFF. The rearrangement uses TRBV7-2 and TRBJ2-1; 9 bases match TRBD1. This CDR3 has 15 residues. Germline V gives CDR1 SGHTA, CDR2 FQGNSA. The trim removed 4 bases at V and 5 bases at J, leaving 6 bases unmatched.

V and J are TRBV11-1 and TRBJ1-4, with 7 bases identical to TRBD1. Germline V gives CDR1 SGHAT, CDR2 FQDESV (reference sequence). V shed 5 bases and J 8 bases; nucleotides not matched to a gene: 8. This CDR3 has 14 residues. The CDR3 spells CASSPGTAGEKLFF. The CDR3 nucleotides read TGTGCCAGCAGCCCAGGGACAGCCGGCGAAAAACTGTTTTTT.

The chain joins TRBV7-8 to TRBJ1-1, with no clear D. The V end was cut by 5 bases, the J end by 4 bases, with 11 bases between. CDR3 length equals 13 residues. The germline V gene has CDR1 SGHVS and CDR2 FQNEAQ. CDR3 DNA: TGTGCCAGCAGCAATCGGACGGCCACTGAAGCTTTCTTT. It codes for CASSNRTATEAFF.

This clonotype was seen only a few times. The chain joins TRBV9 to TRBJ2-7, with D possibly being TRBD2 (6 bases). CDR1 and CDR2 from the germline V gene are SGDLS and YYNGEE. The V end was cut by 2 bases, the J end by 3 bases, with 12 bases between. This CDR3 comprises 14 residues. Written as DNA, the CDR3 is TGTGCCAGCAGCGTGGCGGGACTGAGCTACGAGCAGTACTTC. This codes for CASSVAGLSYEQYF.

This clonotype came up a few times. V and J are TRBV24-1 and TRBJ2-5, with D unclear. Trimming left V 7 bases short and J 5 bases short, with 13 bases between. Germline values: CDR1 KGHDR, CDR2 SFDVKD. The CDR3 runs 13 residues. CDR3 loop: CATRGGEEETQYF. Here the CDR3 DNA reads TGTGCCACCAGGGGCGGTGAGGAGGAGACCCAGTACTTC.

The rearrangement links TRBV7-2 to TRBJ2-1; D is unresolved. This CDR3 is built from 13 residues. Germline loops: CDR1 SGHTA, CDR2 FQGNSA. The V end was cut by 1 base, the J end by 13 bases, with 14 bases between. The CDR3 DNA reads TGTGCCAGCAGCTTAGTCCAGCGAGGCCAACAGTTCTTC. Translation gives CASSLVQRGQQFF.

This chain links TRBV12-3 or TRBV12-4 with TRBJ1-1; possible D gene TRBD1, 5 bases. The V end lost 5 bases, the J end lost 0 bases, and 13 bases lay between the germline ends. The CDR3 is 15 residues long. CDR3 nucleotides: TGTGCCAGCAGTCCTCCGGGACTGCTGAACACTGAAGCTTTCTTT. Residues: CASSPPGLLNTEAFF.

The rearrangement joins TRBV7-9 to TRBJ2-7, with D possibly being TRBD1 (6 bases). Germline CDR1 SEHNR, CDR2 FQNEAQ (reference sequence). V lost 1 base and J lost 5, with 15 bases in between. The CDR3 sequence is 15 residues long. CDR3 sequence: CASSLVLGAWNEQYF. As DNA, the CDR3 is TGTGCCAGCAGCTTAGTTCTGGGGGCTTGGAACGAGCAGTACTTC.

This clonotype occurred a few times. The CDR3 loop is CASSLARGDVSGNTIYF. The CDR3 region has the DNA TGCGCCAGCAGCTTGGCGCGGGGGGATGTCTCTGGAAACACCATATATTTT. The gene calls are TRBV5-1 and TRBJ1-3; D possibly corresponds to TRBD1 (5 bases). Trimming left V 0 bases short and J 0 bases short, with 13 bases between. The CDR3 covers 17 residues. Looked up from germline, CDR1 is SGHRS and CDR2 is YFSETQ.